Below are 23 T cell receptor beta chains sequenced from a single sample in a study of T cell responses to AZD1222 COVID-19 vaccine. Libraries were prepared by immunoSEQ multiplex PCR; TCRdb keeps only in-frame clonotypes and omits some of them. The table lists 43,000 or so clones, less than 95% of them singletons. This material consisted of peripheral blood, taken 28 days after the second AZD1222 dose. Receptor source: an adult who received the AZD1222 COVID-19 vaccine.

The CDR3, as DNA: TGTGCCAGCAAGAGAGGGGGTGATACCGGGGAGCTGTTTTTT. Translated, it gives CASKRGGDTGELFF. This rearrangement joins TRBV3-1 (or the pseudogene TRBV3-2) to TRBJ2-2; D might be TRBD1 (6 bases). This CDR3 has 14 residues. Germline V CDR1 and CDR2: LGHDT, YNNKEL (reference sequence). V dropped 7 bases and J dropped 5 bases, with 14 bases sitting between them.

The chain joins TRBV19 to TRBJ1-1, with D maybe TRBD1 (5 bases). With 3 bases removed from V and 5 bases from J, the gap between germline ends came to 10 bases. This CDR3 is 13 amino acids long. The germline V gene encodes CDR1 LNHDA and CDR2 SQIVND (reference sequence). The CDR3, as DNA: TGTGCCAGTAGTATTGGGGCAGTTACTGAAGCTTTCTTT. Translating it yields CASSIGAVTEAFF.

This clone has a single count. The chain joins TRBV6-1 to TRBJ1-4; 7 bases match TRBD1. J was trimmed by 8 bases and V by 3 bases; bases with no gene match: 6. CDR1 and CDR2 from the germline V gene are MNHNS and SASEGT. This CDR3 comprises 14 residues. CDR3 in amino acids: CASSDPAGGEKLFF. CDR3 DNA sequence: TGTGCCAGCAGTGACCCAGCAGGGGGAGAAAAACTGTTTTTT.

The CDR3 coding sequence is TGTGCCAGTAGTATAGACAGGGCTGGTGAAGCTTTCTTT. The encoded protein is CASSIDRAGEAFF. This chain uses TRBV19 with TRBJ1-1; perhaps TRBD1 as D (5 bases). Trimming removed 0 bases at V and 7 bases at J, with 9 bases between. Germline CDR1 reads LNHDA; CDR2 reads SQIVND (reference sequence). This CDR3 has 13 amino acids.

The CDR3 sequence: CASSLVSQGAGYGYTF. The DNA for the CDR3 is TGTGCCAGCAGCTTGGTAAGCCAGGGGGCAGGATATGGCTACACCTTC. The chain has TRBV5-6 and TRBJ1-2; 8 bases fit TRBD1. Trimming cost V 0 bases and J 5 bases; bases outside gene matches: 9. In germline, CDR1 is SGHDT, CDR2 YYEEEE. This CDR3 comprises 16 residues.

A remark on this clone: A read error may produce the germline difference seen at one junction end. The V gene is TRBV18, the J gene TRBJ2-2; D gene uncertain. Per the germline V gene, CDR1 is KGHSH and CDR2 is LQKENI. The length of the CDR3 is 15 residues. For the CDR3, the DNA is TGTGCCAGCTCACCGACATTACCGAAAACCGGGGAGCTGTTTTTT. It specifies CASSPTLPKTGELFF.

This chain joins TRBV28 and TRBJ2-5; D unclear. CDR1 MDHEN and CDR2 SYDVKM come from the germline V gene. With 5 bases removed from V and 6 bases from J, the gap between germline ends came to 10 bases. The CDR3 has 12 amino acids. The CDR3 region is CASSVVGKTQYF. CDR3 nucleotide sequence: TGTGCCAGCAGTGTTGTAGGAAAGACCCAGTACTTC.

The chain couples TRBV6-1 to TRBJ2-7; D is possibly TRBD2 (5 bases). Trimming cost V 3 bases and J 0 bases, with 12 bases left between them. CDR1 and CDR2 (germline): MNHNS, SASEGT. This CDR3 region has 15 residues. Written as DNA, the CDR3 is TGTGCCAGCAGTGATCCAGGACTGCTCTCCTACGAGCAGTACTTC. Translated: CASSDPGLLSYEQYF.

The J gene is TRBJ2-7, the V gene TRBV6-5; D perhaps matches TRBD2 (5 bases). CDR3 size: 14 residues. Trimming took off 7 bases at V and 0 bases at J, with 13 bases between the two ends. The germline V gene has CDR1 MNHEY and CDR2 SVGAGI. For the CDR3, the DNA is TGTGCCAGCACCCCCCGGGATCGCTCCTACGAGCAGTACTTC. It yields the protein CASTPRDRSYEQYF.

The chain is built from TRBV5-1 and TRBJ2-3, with D unresolved. V was cut by 0 bases and J by 0 bases, with 11 bases left in between. The CDR3 consists of 16 residues. CDR1 is SGHRS and CDR2 is YFSETQ in the germline V gene. CDR3 in amino acids: CASSLADMTSTDTQYF. The CDR3 coding sequence is TGCGCCAGCAGCTTGGCTGACATGACTAGCACAGATACGCAGTATTTT.

This clone has more than one count but fewer than ten. The rearrangement links TRBV6-5 to TRBJ2-1, with TRBD1 as a possible D gene (5 bases). This CDR3 is built from 13 residues. CDR1 and CDR2 from the germline V gene are MNHEY and SVGAGI. V lost 10 bases and J 8 bases, leaving 18 bases between the germline ends. Here the CDR3 reads CATTRSLGDEQFF. The CDR3 bases are TGTGCCACGACCAGGTCGCTAGGGGATGAGCAGTTCTTC.

V and J are TRBV19 and TRBJ2-3; D is unresolved. CDR1 LNHDA and CDR2 SQIVND come from the germline V gene (reference sequence). CDR3 length: 14 residues. V dropped 1 base and J dropped 4 bases, with 9 bases sitting between them. The CDR3 reads CASSIGLQADTQYF. The CDR3 nucleotides are TGTGCCAGTAGTATAGGGCTCCAGGCAGATACGCAGTATTTT.

The chain couples TRBV19 to TRBJ2-3; 14 positions agree with TRBD2. Germline V gene data show CDR1 as LNHDA and CDR2 as SQIVND (reference sequence). With 9 bases clipped from V and 4 bases from J, the junction kept 3 bases outside the gene matches. This CDR3 region has 14 residues. CDR3 loop: CASRTSGGSDTQYF. CDR3 bases: TGTGCCAGCAGGACTAGCGGGGGGTCAGATACGCAGTATTTT.

The rearrangement joins TRBV5-5 to TRBJ1-3; D is unresolved. The CDR3 length is 15 residues. Germline V gene data show CDR1 as SGHKS and CDR2 as YYEKEE (reference sequence). With 0 bases removed from V and 4 bases from J, the gap between germline ends came to 11 bases. The CDR3 bases are TGTGCCAGCAGCTTGGGGGTTCCGGTAGGAAACACCATATATTTT. It is translated as CASSLGVPVGNTIYF.

The gene calls are TRBV6-5 and TRBJ2-3; TRBD2 matches at 11 bases. Germline V CDR1 and CDR2: MNHEY, SVGAGI. V lost 6 bases to trimming and J lost 5 bases; unmatched junction nucleotides: 7. This CDR3 contains 15 residues. In DNA, the CDR3 is TGTGCCAGCAGAATAGCGGGGGGGACCAAAGATACGCAGTATTTT. Its protein is CASRIAGGTKDTQYF.

V usage is TRBV15 and J usage is TRBJ2-1, with a possible D match to TRBD2 (7 bases). Germline V gene data show CDR1 as LNHNV and CDR2 as YYDKDF (reference sequence). Trimming left V 9 bases short and J 5 bases short, with 17 bases between. There are 14 residues in the CDR3. The CDR3 DNA follows: TGTGCCACTCGAGAGGGGGGGAAAAACAATGAGCAGTTCTTC. Translation gives CATREGGKNNEQFF.

The genes are TRBV29-1 and TRBJ1-2; TRBD1 aligns across 8 bases. V was pared by 1 base and J by 8 bases, with 15 bases of the junction left unmatched. The CDR3 covers 16 residues. Germline V CDR1 and CDR2: SQVTM, ANQGSEA. The CDR3 spells CSVEVVGPAGGGGYTF. DNA for the CDR3: TGCAGCGTTGAAGTAGTGGGCCCAGCAGGGGGCGGGGGCTACACCTTC.

The chain is built from TRBV7-6 and TRBJ2-1, with 12 positions matching TRBD2. The V gene end was trimmed by 5 bases and the J gene end by 9 bases; junction bases not matched to a gene: 8. CDR3 length: 15 residues. The V gene's germline CDR1 is SGHVS and CDR2 FNYEAQ. The CDR3 DNA follows: TGTGCCAGCAGCGACCTAGCGGGGGGGCCGGGTGAGCAGTTCTTC. Protein product: CASSDLAGGPGEQFF.

The chain carries TRBV3-1 (or the pseudogene TRBV3-2) and TRBJ2-1; 10 nucleotides line up with TRBD2. Trimming at V came to 4 bases and at J to 3 bases, leaving 9 bases not matched to a gene. Looked up from germline, CDR1 is LGHDT and CDR2 is YNNKEL (reference sequence). There are 17 residues in the CDR3. The DNA of the CDR3 is TGTGCCAGCAGCCCTACTCTAGCGGGGGATATCTACAATGAGCAGTTCTTC. Protein: CASSPTLAGDIYNEQFF.

The rearrangement joins TRBV6-5 to TRBJ1-2; 9 bases agree with TRBD1. The germline CDR1 and CDR2 sequences are MNHEY and SVGAGI. Unmatched junction bases numbered 18, after V lost 11 bases and J lost 8 bases. The CDR3 covers 15 residues. CDR3 residues: CAARAGTGYNEGYTF. CDR3 bases: TGTGCCGCCAGGGCCGGGACAGGGTACAACGAGGGCTACACCTTC.

The chain is built from TRBV4-1 and TRBJ2-1; D assignment may be TRBD1 or TRBD2 (5 bases each). CDR1 is MGHRA and CDR2 is YSYEKL in the germline V gene. V was cut by 0 bases and J by 12 bases, with 18 bases left in between. CDR3 length: 15 residues. The CDR3 sequence: CASSQDEGTAKGQFF. The DNA for the CDR3 is TGCGCCAGCAGCCAAGATGAGGGGACCGCGAAGGGGCAGTTCTTC.

This chain links TRBV4-3 with TRBJ2-1; the D gene is possibly TRBD1 (5 bases). The CDR3 is 13 amino acids. Germline assignment: CDR1 LGHNA and CDR2 YSLEER. The germline V and J ends were trimmed by 0 bases and 11 bases, with 11 bases remaining between them. The CDR3 here is CASSQDFRTQQFF. The DNA of the CDR3 is TGCGCCAGCAGCCAAGATTTCAGGACACAGCAGTTCTTC.

The chain links TRBV4-3 to TRBJ2-2; 9 bases match TRBD2. The V and J ends lost 2 bases and 6 bases, in that order; junction bases with no gene match: 4. The CDR3 sequence is 15 residues long. The germline V gene encodes CDR1 LGHNA and CDR2 YSLEER. CDR3 protein: CASSQLSGGAGELFF. CDR3 DNA: TGCGCCAGCAGCCAACTTAGCGGGGGCGCCGGGGAGCTGTTTTTT.